A single sample gave rise to the 15 T cell receptor beta chains below, sequenced in a study of blood T cells in healthy people across ages. Using a J-beta primer mix together with a sample-barcoded 5' primer, a second PCR was run for roughly 7 to 11 cycles. TCRdb re-derived calls from the 5' RACE reads in MiXCR, one entry per CDR3 protein. The repertoire holds around 1.5 million distinct CDR3 sequences, with roughly a third as singletons. Sequences were obtained from blood. These receptors all come from a woman aged 30 to 39 in good health.

Details on this clonotype: A read error may explain this, as a much larger clone is one base away. The chain has TRBV10-3 and TRBJ2-7; 9 bases line up with TRBD1. The junction had 5 bases not matched to a gene; V was cut back by 6 bases and J by 2 bases. The germline CDR1 and CDR2 sequences are ENHRY and SYGVKD. The CDR3 totals 14 residues. The CDR3 protein is CAISLGQGTYEQYF. In DNA form, the CDR3 reads TGTGCCATCAGCCTGGGACAGGGTACCTACGAGCAGTACTTC.

This clonotype has only one observation. The junction and the germline gene differ at one end; a read error may be behind it. The genes are TRBV12-3 or TRBV12-4 and TRBJ2-4, with 11 bases matching TRBD1. The length of the CDR3 is 14 residues. CDR3 DNA: TGTGTCAGCAGCCCCGGGGGGACAGGGGGAATTCAGTACTTC. Amino acids: CVSSPGGTGGIQYF.

This clonotype was detected a few times. The chain is built from TRBV9 and TRBJ2-1, with 7 bases aligning to TRBD1. V shed 5 bases, J shed 8 bases, and the junction held 4 bases outside the gene matches. The CDR3 runs 12 residues. Germline-derived CDR1 and CDR2 are SGDLS and YYNGEE. This CDR3 reads CASSAQGDEQFF. The CDR3, as DNA: TGTGCCAGCAGTGCGCAGGGGGATGAGCAGTTCTTC.

This clonotype was seen a few times. The chain couples TRBV20-1 to TRBJ2-7; 9 nucleotides match TRBD2. The CDR3 spans 13 residues. V lost 4 bases and J lost 2; bases outside the gene matches: 3. The V gene's germline CDR1 is DFQATT and CDR2 SNEGSKA (reference sequence). DNA for the CDR3: TGCAGTGCTACTAGCGGGGTCGCCTACGAGCAGTACTTC. Encoded protein: CSATSGVAYEQYF.

This clonotype came up a few times. V gene TRBV30 combines with J gene TRBJ2-1, with a weak D call TRBD1 (5 bases). Germline V gene sequence: CDR1 GTSNPN, CDR2 SVGIG (reference sequence). V lost 2 bases and J 2 bases, leaving 10 bases between the germline ends. This CDR3 region has 14 residues. CDR3 nucleotide sequence: TGTGCCTGGAGTCAGGGTCGCACCTACAATGAGCAGTTCTTC. This sequence encodes CAWSQGRTYNEQFF.

This clonotype occurred once. Just one base apart from a much larger clone, this may be a read error. The gene calls are TRBV12-3 or TRBV12-4 and TRBJ2-5; D perhaps matches TRBD1 (5 bases). This CDR3 contains 13 residues. The V and J ends lost 0 bases and 10 bases respectively, with 12 bases between them. CDR3 DNA sequence: TGTGCCAGCAGTTTAGCCCCTTCTCAGGGCCAGTACTTC. Translation gives CASSLAPSQGQYF.

Only a few counts were recorded for this clonotype. This chain links TRBV9 with TRBJ1-5; the D gene is possibly TRBD1 (6 bases). Germline CDR1 is SGDLS and CDR2 is YYNGEE. Trimming took 3 bases from V and 7 from J, leaving 17 bases between them. The CDR3 is 15 residues long. The CDR3 loop is CASSAEWGGGQPQHF. CDR3 nucleotides: TGTGCCAGCAGCGCAGAATGGGGGGGCGGACAGCCCCAGCATTTT.

For this clonotype: The CDR3 does not close with the conserved phenylalanine or tryptophan, likely indicating a read error. Written as DNA, the CDR3 is TGTGCCAGCAGCTCAGGGGACTATACGCAGTATTGT. It specifies CASSSGDYTQYC. This chain uses TRBV5-6 with TRBJ2-3, with D perhaps being TRBD1 or TRBD2 (6 bases each). The V gene lost 3 bases and the J gene lost 7 bases, with 9 bases spanning the gap. Germline CDR1 reads SGHDT; CDR2 reads YYEEEE. The CDR3 length is 12 residues.

The chain employs TRBV7-9 and TRBJ1-1, with TRBD1 matching over 10 bases. CDR1 SEHNR and CDR2 FQNEAQ come from the germline V gene (reference sequence). This CDR3 region has 14 residues. The ends lost 2 bases at V and 7 bases at J; junction bases unmatched: 4. The CDR3 region is CASSLMGTGVEAFF. Written as DNA, the CDR3 is TGTGCCAGCAGCTTAATGGGGACAGGGGTTGAAGCTTTCTTT.

On this clonotype: A much larger clonotype is one base distant, so this may be a read error. The genes are TRBV20-1 and TRBJ2-3; TRBD2 matches at 7 bases. The length of the CDR3 is 15 residues. The junction had 10 bases not matched to a gene; V was cut back by 3 bases and J by 4 bases. In germline, CDR1 is DFQATT, CDR2 SNEGSKA (reference sequence). The CDR3 reads CSASQAGSIADTQYF. In DNA form, the CDR3 reads TGCAGTGCTAGTCAAGCGGGGAGCATCGCAGATACGCAGTATTTT.

There are a few counts of this clonotype. The chain combines TRBV27 with TRBJ2-7; the D is unclear. The better agreement between TRBJ2-5 and the DNA end casts doubt on the J call. The CDR3 consists of 11 residues. The germline V gene encodes CDR1 MNHEY and CDR2 SMNVEV (reference sequence). The CDR3 DNA sequence: TGTGCCAGCAGCTTTTCCTGGACCCAGTACTTC. This encodes CASSFSWTQYF.

This clonotype has a count of ten or more. Here the CDR3 reads CASSSTGAETQYF. CDR3 nucleotides: TGTGCCAGCAGCTCAACAGGGGCGGAGACCCAGTACTTC. V gene TRBV12-3 or TRBV12-4 combines with J gene TRBJ2-5; 7 nucleotides align to TRBD1. J was trimmed by 5 bases and V by 6 bases; bases with no gene match: 6. The CDR3 length is 13 residues.

The chain links TRBV6-1 to TRBJ2-5; a possible D gene is TRBD2 (5 bases). The V end lost 11 bases, the J end lost 5 bases, and 18 bases lay between the germline ends. This CDR3 contains 13 residues. Germline CDR1 and CDR2: MNHNS and SASEGT. The CDR3 here is CAAKRVGVETQYF. The CDR3 DNA reads as TGTGCCGCCAAGAGGGTAGGTGTGGAGACCCAGTACTTC.

A few counts support this clonotype. V and J are TRBV3-1 and TRBJ2-5, with 12 bases identical to TRBD2. This CDR3 is 16 amino acids long. V trimming: 4 bases; J trimming: 3 bases; junction bases outside the gene matches: 6. Looked up from germline, CDR1 is LGHDT and CDR2 is YNNKEL (reference sequence). This CDR3 reads CASSRRTSGEKETQYF. The CDR3 coding sequence is TGTGCCAGCAGCCGCAGGACTAGCGGGGAGAAAGAGACCCAGTACTTC.

This clonotype has just a few counts. The chain recombines TRBV7-2 with TRBJ2-1; D possibly corresponds to TRBD1 (5 bases). In germline, CDR1 is SGHTA, CDR2 FQGNSA. The CDR3 runs to 14 residues. The V end was cut by 4 bases, the J end by 9 bases, with 16 bases between. DNA of the CDR3: TGTGCCAGCAGCTCAGGGTCCTCTGCCGGTGAGCAGTTCTTC. This encodes CASSSGSSAGEQFF.